This T cell receptor (beta chain) originates from a study of glioma-infiltrating T cells. This CDR3 has 13 amino acids. Germline values: CDR1 DFQATT, CDR2 SNEGSKA (reference sequence). With 4 bases removed from V and 2 bases from J, the gap between germline ends came to 12 bases. TCR alpha and beta CDR3 regions were amplified from RNA using iRepertoire nested multiplex PCR. TCRdb reprocessed the multiplex PCR reads with MiXCR, giving one entry per CDR3 protein. The sample carries about 94,000 distinct CDR3 sequences, approximately 22% recorded once. This clonotype was seen at least ten times. The clonotype was recovered from a human donor with low-grade glioma or glioblastoma, undergoing nonglioma brain surgery, or in good health (not recorded which). This chain uses TRBV20-1 with TRBJ2-7; TRBD1 is a possible D gene (6 bases). The material sequenced was glioma tissue, nonneoplastic brain tissue, or PBMCs (not recorded which). CDR3 residues: CSANDRLTYEQYF. CDR3 nucleotide sequence: TGCAGTGCTAACGACAGGCTCACCTACGAGCAGTACTTC.